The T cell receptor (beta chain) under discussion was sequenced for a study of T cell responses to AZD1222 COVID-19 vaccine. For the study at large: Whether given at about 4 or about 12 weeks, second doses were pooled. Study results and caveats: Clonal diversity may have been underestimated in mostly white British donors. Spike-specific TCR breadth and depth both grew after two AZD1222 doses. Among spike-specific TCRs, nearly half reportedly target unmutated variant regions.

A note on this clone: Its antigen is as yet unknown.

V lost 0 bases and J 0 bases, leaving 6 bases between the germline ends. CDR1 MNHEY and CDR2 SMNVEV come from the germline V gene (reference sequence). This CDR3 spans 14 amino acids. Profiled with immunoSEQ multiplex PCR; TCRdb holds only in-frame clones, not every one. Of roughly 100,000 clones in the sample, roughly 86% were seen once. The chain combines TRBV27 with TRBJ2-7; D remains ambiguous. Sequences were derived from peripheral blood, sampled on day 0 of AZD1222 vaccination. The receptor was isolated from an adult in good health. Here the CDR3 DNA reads TGTGCCAGCAGTTTATCGCCAGCCTCCTACGAGCAGTACTTC. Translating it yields CASSLSPASYEQYF.